The sequence of this TCR beta chain was determined in a study of beta chain features in type 1 diabetes. General observations from the study: Naive, central memory and regulatory TCRB repertoires appeared more similar among patients than healthy donors. Here, the possible influence of HLA type (on TCRB rearrangement) remained unresolved.

Without exception, sorted populations had purity beyond 95%. The V gene lost 3 bases and the J gene lost 7 bases, with 19 bases spanning the gap. The CDR3 totals 15 residues. Germline CDR1 and CDR2: LGHNA and YSLEER. Expressed TCRB transcripts got sequenced, as all isolated RNA was reverse transcribed. Clones were sequenced by immunoSEQ multiplex PCR, and TCRdb holds only the in-frame ones, with some missing. The sample consists of under 800,000 clones, about a sixth of them appearing once. This clone was detected only a few times. Its antigen is still unknown. This clonotype was obtained from a man aged 18 to 29 in good health. The source material was naive CD4+ T cells from blood. V gene TRBV4-3 combines with J gene TRBJ2-7, with D possibly called TRBD1 or TRBD2 (6 bases each). The CDR3 bases are TGCGCCAGCAGCCAGACGGGGGCCTATCGGGTAGAGCAGTACTTC. As protein: CASSQTGAYRVEQYF.